The clone carrying this T cell receptor (beta chain) was seen a handful of times. No antigen is known for it. These data are taken from a study of CD8 T cells in ankylosing spondylitis. Findings and caveats of the study: From matched ankylosing spondylitis synovial fluid, disease-linked clones were reportedly recovered at significantly enriched levels. The study identified a TCR beta motif of several highly homologous variants that appeared characteristic of ankylosing spondylitis blood.

The CDR3 is 15 amino acids. Germline V lookup: CDR1 SGHTA, CDR2 FQGNSA. V dropped 3 bases and J dropped 6; count of bases not matched to a gene: 6. TCRdb recomputed calls from the 5' RACE reads with MiXCR, one row per CDR3 protein. The profile shows a few hundred thousand distinct CDR3 sequences, under 8.5% of them singletons. The sample taken for sequencing was blood, either unsorted or a sorted T cell fraction (not recorded which). This TCR came from a male donor with ankylosing spondylitis. The chain links TRBV7-2 to TRBJ2-3, with 10 bases lining up with TRBD2. The CDR3 DNA follows: TGTGCCAGCAGCTTTCAGGCTAGCGGGAGTGATACGCAGTATTTT. Translation: CASSFQASGSDTQYF.